This passage covers 8 T cell receptor beta chains from one sample sequenced in a study of human CD8 memory T cell subsets. TCR beta libraries were made by UMI-labeled 5' RACE. TCRdb reprocessed the 5' RACE reads and stores each CDR3 protein as one record, lacking DNA. The sample includes roughly 12,000 distinct CDR3 sequences. Sequencing was done on a sample of CD8+ T cells from PBMCs. These receptors all come from a human donor in good health.

V usage is TRBV11-2 and J usage is TRBJ1-4; TCRdb's D call of TRBD1 is untestable without DNA. CDR3 length: 14 amino acids. CDR1 is SGHAT and CDR2 is FQNNGV in the germline V gene. The CDR3 loop reads CASSSRTDNEKLFF.

The genes are TRBV12-5 and TRBJ2-2. CDR1 LGHNT and CDR2 FRNRAP come from the germline V gene. The CDR3 runs to 16 residues. CDR3 in amino acids: CASGFSGGMNTGELFF.

CDR3 sequence reads: CASSLTGSSYEQYF. This rearrangement joins TRBV14 to TRBJ2-7. The CDR3 is 14 residues long. The germline V gene has CDR1 SGHDN and CDR2 FVKESK.

The V and J genes are TRBV28 and TRBJ2-7; TCRdb gives TRBD2 as the D gene, but with no DNA this cannot be confirmed. The CDR3 has 13 amino acids. Germline V gene sequence: CDR1 MDHEN, CDR2 SYDVKM. CDR3 protein: CASSFLGQEEQYF.

The chain links TRBV11-2 to TRBJ1-1. CDR1 is SGHAT and CDR2 is FQNNGV in the germline V gene. The CDR3 has 14 amino acids. This CDR3 is CASSGRRLDTEAFF.

The chain employs TRBV7-6 and TRBJ2-7; the D call from TCRdb, TRBD1, cannot be confirmed without DNA. The CDR3 runs 14 residues. Germline CDR1 reads SGHVS; CDR2 reads FNYEAQ. The chain's CDR3 is CASSLDPGSYEQYF.

The genes are TRBV28 and TRBJ1-1. CDR3 length equals 14 residues. CDR1 is MDHEN and CDR2 is SYDVKM in the germline V gene. The CDR3 here is CASSLDFENTEAFF.

The chain couples TRBV6-1 to TRBJ1-2; absent DNA, TCRdb's TRBD1 call cannot be checked. The germline V gene has CDR1 MNHNS and CDR2 SASEGT. The CDR3 contains 12 residues. CDR3 region: CASSTGLYGYTF.